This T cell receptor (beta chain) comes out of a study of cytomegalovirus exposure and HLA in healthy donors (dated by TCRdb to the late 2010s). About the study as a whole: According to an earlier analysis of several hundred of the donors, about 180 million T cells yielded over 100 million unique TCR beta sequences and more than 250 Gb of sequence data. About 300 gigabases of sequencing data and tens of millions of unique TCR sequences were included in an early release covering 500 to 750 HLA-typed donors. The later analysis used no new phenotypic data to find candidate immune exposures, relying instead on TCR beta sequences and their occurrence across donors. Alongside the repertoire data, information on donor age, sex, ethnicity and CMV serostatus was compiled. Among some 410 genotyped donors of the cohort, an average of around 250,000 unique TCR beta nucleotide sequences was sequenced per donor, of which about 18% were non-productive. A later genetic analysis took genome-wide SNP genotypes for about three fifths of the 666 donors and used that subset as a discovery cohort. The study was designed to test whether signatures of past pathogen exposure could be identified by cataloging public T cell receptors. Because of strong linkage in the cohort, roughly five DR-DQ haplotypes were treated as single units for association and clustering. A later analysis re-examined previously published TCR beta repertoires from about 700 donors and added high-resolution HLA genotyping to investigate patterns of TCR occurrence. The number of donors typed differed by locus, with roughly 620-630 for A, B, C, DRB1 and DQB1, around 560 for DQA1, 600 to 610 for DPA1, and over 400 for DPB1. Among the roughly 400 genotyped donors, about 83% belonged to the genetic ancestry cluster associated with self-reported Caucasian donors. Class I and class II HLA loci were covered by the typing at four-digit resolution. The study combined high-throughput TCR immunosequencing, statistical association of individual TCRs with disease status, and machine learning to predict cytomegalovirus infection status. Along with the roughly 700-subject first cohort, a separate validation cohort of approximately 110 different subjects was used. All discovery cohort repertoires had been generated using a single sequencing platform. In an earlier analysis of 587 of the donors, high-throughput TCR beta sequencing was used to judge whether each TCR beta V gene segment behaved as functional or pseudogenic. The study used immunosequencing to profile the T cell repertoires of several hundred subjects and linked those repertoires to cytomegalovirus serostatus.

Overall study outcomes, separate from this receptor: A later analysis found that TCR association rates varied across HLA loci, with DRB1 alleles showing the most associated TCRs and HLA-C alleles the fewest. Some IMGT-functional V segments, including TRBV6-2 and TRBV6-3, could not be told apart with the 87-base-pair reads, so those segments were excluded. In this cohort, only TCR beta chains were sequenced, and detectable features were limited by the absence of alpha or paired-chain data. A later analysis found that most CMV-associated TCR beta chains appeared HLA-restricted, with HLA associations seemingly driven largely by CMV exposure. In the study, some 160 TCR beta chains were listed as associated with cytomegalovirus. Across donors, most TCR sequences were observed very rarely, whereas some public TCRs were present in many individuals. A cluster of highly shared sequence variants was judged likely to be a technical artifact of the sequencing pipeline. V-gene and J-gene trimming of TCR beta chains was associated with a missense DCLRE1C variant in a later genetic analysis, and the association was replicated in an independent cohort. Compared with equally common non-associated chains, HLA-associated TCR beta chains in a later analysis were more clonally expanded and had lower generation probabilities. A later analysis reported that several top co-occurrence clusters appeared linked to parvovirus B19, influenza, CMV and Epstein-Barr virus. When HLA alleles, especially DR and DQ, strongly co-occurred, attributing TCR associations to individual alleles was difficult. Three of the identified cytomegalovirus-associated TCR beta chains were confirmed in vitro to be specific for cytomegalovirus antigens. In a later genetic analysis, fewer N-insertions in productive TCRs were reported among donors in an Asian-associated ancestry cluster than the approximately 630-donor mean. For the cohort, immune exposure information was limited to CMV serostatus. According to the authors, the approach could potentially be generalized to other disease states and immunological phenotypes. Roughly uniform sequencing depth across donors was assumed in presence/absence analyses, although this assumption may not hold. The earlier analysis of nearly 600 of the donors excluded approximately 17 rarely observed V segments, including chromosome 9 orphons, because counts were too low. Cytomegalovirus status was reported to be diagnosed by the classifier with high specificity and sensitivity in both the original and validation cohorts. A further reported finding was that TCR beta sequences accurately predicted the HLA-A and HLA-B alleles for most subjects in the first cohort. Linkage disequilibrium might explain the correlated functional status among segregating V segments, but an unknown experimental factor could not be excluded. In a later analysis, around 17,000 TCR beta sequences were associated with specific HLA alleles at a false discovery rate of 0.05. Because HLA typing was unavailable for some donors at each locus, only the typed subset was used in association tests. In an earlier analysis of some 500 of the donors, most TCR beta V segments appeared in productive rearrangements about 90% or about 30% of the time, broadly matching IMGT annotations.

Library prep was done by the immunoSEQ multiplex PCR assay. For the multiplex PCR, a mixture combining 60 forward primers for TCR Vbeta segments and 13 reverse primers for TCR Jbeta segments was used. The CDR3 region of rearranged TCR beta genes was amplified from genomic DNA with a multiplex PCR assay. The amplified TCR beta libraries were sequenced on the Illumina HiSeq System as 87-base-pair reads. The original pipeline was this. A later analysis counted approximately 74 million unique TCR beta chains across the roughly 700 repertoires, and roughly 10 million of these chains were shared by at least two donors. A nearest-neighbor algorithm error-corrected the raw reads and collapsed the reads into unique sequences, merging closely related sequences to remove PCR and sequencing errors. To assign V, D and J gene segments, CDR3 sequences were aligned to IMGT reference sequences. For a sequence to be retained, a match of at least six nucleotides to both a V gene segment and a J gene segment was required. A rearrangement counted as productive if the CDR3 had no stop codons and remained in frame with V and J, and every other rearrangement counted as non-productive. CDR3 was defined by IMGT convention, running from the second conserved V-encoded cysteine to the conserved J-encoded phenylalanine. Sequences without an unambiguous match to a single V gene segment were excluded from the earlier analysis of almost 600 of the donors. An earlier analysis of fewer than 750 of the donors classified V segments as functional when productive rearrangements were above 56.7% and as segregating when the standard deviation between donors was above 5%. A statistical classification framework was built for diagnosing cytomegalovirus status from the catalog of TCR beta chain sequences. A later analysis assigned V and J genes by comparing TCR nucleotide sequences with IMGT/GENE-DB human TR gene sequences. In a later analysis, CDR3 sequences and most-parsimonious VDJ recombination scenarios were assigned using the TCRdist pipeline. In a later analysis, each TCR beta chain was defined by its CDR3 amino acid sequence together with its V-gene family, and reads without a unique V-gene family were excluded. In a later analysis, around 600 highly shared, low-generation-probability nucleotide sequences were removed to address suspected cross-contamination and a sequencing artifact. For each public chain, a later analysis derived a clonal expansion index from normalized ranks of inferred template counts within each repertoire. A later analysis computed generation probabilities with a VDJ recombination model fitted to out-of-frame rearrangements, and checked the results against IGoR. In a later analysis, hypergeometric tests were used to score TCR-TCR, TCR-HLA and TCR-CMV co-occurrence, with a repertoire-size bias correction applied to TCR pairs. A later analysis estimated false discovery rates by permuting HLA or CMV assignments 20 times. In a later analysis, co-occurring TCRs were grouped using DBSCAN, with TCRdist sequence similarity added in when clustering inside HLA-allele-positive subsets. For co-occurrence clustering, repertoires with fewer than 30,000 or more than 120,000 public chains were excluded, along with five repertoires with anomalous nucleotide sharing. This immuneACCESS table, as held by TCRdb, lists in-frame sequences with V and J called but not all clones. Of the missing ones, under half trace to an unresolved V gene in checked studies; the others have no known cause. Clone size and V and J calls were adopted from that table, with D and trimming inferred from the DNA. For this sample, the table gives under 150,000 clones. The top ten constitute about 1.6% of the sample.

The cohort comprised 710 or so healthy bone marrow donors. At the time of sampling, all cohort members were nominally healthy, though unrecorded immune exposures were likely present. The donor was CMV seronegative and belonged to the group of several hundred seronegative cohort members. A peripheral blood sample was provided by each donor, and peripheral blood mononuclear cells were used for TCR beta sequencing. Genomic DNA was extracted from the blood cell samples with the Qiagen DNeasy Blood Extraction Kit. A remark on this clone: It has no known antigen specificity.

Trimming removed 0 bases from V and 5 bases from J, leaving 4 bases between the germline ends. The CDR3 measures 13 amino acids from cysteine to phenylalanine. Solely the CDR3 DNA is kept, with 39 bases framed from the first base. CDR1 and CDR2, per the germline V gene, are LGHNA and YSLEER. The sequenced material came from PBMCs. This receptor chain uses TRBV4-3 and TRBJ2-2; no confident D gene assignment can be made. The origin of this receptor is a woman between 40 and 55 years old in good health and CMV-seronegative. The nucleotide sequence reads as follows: TGCGCCAGCAGCCAAGATCATACCGGGGAGCTGTTTTTT. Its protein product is CASSQDHTGELFF.